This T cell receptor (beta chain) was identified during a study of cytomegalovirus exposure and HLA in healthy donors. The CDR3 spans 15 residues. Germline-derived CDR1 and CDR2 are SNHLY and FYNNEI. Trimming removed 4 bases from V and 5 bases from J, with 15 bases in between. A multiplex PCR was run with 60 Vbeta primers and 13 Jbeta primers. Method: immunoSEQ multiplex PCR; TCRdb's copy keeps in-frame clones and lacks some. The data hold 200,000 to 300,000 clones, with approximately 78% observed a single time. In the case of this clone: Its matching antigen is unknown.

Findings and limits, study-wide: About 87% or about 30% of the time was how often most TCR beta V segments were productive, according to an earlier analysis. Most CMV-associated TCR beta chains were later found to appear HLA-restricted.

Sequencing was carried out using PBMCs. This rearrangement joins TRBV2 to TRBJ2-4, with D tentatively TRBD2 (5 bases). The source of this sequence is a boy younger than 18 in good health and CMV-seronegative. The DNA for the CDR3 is TGTGCCAGCAGTGGCCTAGACCTGAGGGAAAACATTCAGTACTTC. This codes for CASSGLDLRENIQYF.